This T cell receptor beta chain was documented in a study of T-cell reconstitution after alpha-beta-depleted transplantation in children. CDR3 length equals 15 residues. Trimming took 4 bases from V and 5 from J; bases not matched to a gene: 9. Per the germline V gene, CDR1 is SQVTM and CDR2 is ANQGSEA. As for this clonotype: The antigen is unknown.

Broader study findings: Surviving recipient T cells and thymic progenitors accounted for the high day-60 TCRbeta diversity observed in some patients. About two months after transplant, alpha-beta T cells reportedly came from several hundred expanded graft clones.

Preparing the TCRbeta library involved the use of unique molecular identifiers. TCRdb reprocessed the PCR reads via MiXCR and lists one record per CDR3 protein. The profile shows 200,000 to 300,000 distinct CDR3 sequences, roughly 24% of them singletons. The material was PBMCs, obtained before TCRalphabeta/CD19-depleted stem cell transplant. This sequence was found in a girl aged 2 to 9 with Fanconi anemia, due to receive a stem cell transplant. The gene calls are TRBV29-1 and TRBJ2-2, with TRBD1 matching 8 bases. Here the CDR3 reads CSVGGIGQGTGELFF. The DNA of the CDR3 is TGCAGCGTTGGGGGGATTGGACAGGGAACCGGGGAGCTGTTTTTT.